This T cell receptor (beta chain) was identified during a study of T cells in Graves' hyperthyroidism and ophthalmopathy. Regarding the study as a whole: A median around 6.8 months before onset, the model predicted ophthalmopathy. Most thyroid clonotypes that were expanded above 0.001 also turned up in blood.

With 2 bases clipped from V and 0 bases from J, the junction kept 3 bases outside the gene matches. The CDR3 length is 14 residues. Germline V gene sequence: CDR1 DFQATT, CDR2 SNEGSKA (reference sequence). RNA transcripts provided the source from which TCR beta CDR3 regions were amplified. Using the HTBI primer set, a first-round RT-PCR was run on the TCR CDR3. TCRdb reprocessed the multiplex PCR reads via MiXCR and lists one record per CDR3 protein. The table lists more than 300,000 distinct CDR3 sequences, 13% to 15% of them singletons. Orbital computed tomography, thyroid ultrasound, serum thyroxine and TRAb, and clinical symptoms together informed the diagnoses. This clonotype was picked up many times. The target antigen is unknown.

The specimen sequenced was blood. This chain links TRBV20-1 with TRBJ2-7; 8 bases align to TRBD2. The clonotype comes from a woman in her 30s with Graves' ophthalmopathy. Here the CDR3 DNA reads TGCAGTGCTAGATCCCTAGCGGGCTCCTACGAGCAGTACTTC. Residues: CSARSLAGSYEQYF.